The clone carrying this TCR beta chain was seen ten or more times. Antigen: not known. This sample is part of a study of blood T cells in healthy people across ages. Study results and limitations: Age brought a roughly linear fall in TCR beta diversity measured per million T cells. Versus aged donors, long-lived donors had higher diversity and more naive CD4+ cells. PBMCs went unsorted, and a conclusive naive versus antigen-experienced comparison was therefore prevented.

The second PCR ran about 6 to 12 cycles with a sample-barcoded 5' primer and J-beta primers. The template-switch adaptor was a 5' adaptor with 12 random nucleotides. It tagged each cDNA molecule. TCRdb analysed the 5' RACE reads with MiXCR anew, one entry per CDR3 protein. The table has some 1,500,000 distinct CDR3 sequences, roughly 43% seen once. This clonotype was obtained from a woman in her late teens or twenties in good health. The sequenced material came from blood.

This CDR3 reads CASSGTGNYGYTF. Here the CDR3 DNA reads TGTGCCAGCAGCGGGACAGGGAACTATGGCTACACCTTC. This chain joins TRBV2 and TRBJ1-2; 9 positions agree with TRBD1. This CDR3 has 13 residues. The V gene's germline CDR1 is SNHLY and CDR2 FYNNEI. V lost 6 bases, J lost 2 bases, and 1 base stayed unmatched.